The text below deals with one T cell receptor beta chain. As yet, its antigen is unknown. These data come from a study of cytomegalovirus exposure and HLA in healthy donors. General study points: Most of the TCR beta V segments (in an earlier analysis) were productive either about 87% or about 30% of the time. Links to common viral pathogens appeared, in a later analysis, for several of the most significant clusters.

Researchers ran the PCR with 60 Vbeta and 13 Jbeta primers. Assay used: immunoSEQ multiplex PCR; TCRdb lists only in-frame clones, some missing. This sample's clone table lists 93,000 or so clones. This CDR3 comprises 13 residues. In germline, CDR1 is MNHEY, CDR2 SMNVEV (reference sequence). The V and J ends lost 3 bases and 4 bases respectively, with 10 bases between them. The specimen sequenced was PBMCs. The chain is built from TRBV27 and TRBJ2-7, with D possibly TRBD1 on 6 matching bases. This TCR was recovered from a man in his forties in good health and CMV-seronegative. CDR3 in DNA: TGTGCCAGCAGTTTCAGGGGAGCTTACGAGCAGTACTTC. Translated, it gives CASSFRGAYEQYF.